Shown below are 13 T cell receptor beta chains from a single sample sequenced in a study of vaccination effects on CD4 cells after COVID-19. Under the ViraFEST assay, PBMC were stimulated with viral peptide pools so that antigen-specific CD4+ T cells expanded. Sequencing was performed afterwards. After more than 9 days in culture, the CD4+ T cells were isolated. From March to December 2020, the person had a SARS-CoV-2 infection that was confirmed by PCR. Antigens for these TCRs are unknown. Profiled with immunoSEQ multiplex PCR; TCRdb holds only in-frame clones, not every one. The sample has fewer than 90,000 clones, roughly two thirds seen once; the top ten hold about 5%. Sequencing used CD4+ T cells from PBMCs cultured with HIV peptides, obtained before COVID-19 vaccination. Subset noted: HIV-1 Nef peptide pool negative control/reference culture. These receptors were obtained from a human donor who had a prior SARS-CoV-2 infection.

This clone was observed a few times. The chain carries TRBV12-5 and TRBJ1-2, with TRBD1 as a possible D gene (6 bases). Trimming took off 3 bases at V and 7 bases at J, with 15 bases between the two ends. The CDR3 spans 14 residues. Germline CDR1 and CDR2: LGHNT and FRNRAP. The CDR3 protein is CASGFFGRGRGYTF. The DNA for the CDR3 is TGTGCTAGTGGTTTTTTTGGCAGGGGTCGTGGCTACACCTTC.

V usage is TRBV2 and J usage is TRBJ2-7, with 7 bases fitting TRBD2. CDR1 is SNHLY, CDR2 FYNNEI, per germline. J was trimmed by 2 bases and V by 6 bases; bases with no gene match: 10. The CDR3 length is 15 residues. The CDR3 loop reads CASSPGGTTAYEQYF. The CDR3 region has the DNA TGTGCCAGCAGCCCGGGCGGGACTACCGCCTACGAGCAGTACTTC.

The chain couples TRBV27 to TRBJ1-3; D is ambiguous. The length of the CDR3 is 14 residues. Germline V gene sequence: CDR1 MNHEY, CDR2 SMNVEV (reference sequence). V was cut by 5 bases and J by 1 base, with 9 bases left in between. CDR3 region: CASSLKGSGNTIYF. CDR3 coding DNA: TGTGCCAGCAGTCTAAAGGGATCTGGAAACACCATATATTTT.

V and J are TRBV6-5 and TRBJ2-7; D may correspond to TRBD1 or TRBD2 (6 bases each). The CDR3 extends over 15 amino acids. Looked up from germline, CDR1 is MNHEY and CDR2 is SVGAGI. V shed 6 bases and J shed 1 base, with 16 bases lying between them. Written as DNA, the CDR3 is TGTGCCAGCAGCAACGGGGGCGCCACATCCTACGAGCAGTACTTC. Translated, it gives CASSNGGATSYEQYF.

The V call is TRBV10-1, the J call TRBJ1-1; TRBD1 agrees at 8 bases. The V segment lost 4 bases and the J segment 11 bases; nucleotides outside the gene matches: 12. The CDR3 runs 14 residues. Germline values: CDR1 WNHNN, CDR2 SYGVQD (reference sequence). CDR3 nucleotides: TGCGCCAGCAGTGCCCTTCGACAGGGGATAGGGGCTTTCTTT. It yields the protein CASSALRQGIGAFF.

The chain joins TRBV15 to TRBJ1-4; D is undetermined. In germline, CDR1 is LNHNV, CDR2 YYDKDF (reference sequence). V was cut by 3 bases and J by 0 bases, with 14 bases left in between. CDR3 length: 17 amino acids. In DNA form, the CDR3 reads TGTGCCACCAGCAGCTTTCGTCAAAAAGCAACTAATGAAAAACTGTTTTTT. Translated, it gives CATSSFRQKATNEKLFF.

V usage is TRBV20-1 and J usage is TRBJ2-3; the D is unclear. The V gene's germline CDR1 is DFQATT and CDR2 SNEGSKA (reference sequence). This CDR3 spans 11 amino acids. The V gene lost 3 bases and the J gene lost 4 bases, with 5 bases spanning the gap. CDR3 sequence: CSASLADTQYF. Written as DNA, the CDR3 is TGCAGTGCTAGCTTAGCAGATACGCAGTATTTT.

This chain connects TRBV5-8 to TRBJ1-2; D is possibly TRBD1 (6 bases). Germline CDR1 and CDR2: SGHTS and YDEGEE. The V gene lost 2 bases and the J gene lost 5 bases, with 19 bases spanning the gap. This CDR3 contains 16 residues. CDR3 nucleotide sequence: TGTGCCAGCAGCTTTTCCCTTGGGGGGGCGAAGTATGGCTACACCTTC. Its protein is CASSFSLGGAKYGYTF. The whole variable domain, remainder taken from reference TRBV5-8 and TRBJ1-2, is EAGVTQSPTHLIKTRGQQATLRCSPISGHTSVYWYQQALGLGLQFLLWYDEGEERNRGNFPPRFSGRQFPNYSSELNVNALELEDSALYLCASSFSLGGAKYGYTFGSGTRLTVV.

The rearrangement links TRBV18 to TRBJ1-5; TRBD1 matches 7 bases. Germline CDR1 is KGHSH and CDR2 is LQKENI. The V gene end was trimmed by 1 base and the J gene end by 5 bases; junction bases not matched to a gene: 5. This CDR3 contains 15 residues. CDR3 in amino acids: CASSPQTGWDQPQHF. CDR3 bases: TGTGCCAGCTCACCACAGACAGGGTGGGATCAGCCCCAGCATTTT.

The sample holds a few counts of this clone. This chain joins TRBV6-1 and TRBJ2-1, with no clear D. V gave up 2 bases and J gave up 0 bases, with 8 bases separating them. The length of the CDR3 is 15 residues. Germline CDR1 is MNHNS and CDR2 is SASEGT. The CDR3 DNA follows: TGTGCCAGCAGTGAACAGCCGAGCTCCTACAATGAGCAGTTCTTC. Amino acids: CASSEQPSSYNEQFF.

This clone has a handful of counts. The CDR3 coding sequence is TGTGCCACCAGCAGAGGAGGTAGTCTAGCGGCAGAGCAGTACTTC. It yields the protein CATSRGGSLAAEQYF. This chain links TRBV15 with TRBJ2-7, with 7 bases matching TRBD2. The CDR3 is 15 amino acids. V was clipped by 1 base and J by 7 bases; unmatched bases: 10. Germline assignment: CDR1 LNHNV and CDR2 YYDKDF (reference sequence). The variable domain in full, completed from reference TRBV15 and TRBJ2-7, reads DAMVIQNPRYQVTQFGKPVTLSCSQTLNHNVMYWYQQKSSQAPKLLFHYYDKDFNNEADTPDNFQSRRPNTSFCFLDIRSPGLGDTAMYLCATSRGGSLAAEQYFGPGTRLTVT.

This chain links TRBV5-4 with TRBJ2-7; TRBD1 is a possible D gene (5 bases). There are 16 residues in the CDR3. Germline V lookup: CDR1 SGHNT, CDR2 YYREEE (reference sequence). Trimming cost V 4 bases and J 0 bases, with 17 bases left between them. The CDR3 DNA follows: TGTGCCAGCAGCCCGAAGGGGCGGATACCCTCCTACGAGCAGTACTTC. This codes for CASSPKGRIPSYEQYF.

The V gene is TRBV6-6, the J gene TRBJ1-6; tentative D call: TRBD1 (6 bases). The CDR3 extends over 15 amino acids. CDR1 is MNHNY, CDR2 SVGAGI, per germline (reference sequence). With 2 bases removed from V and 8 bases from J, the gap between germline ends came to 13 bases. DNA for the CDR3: TGTGCCAGCAGTTACGTTGGGGGGCGCGATTCACCCCTCCACTTT. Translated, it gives CASSYVGGRDSPLHF.